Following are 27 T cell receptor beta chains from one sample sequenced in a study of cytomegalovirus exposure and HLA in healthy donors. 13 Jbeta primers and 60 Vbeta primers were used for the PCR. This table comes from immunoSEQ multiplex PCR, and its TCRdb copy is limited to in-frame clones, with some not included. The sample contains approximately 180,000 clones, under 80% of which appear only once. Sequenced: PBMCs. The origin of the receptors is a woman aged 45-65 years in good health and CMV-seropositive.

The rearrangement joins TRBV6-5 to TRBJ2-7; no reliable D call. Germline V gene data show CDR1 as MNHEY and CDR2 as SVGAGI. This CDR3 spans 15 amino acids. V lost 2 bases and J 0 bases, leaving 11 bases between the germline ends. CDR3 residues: CASSYDVKSSYEQYF. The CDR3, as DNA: TGTGCCAGCAGTTACGATGTAAAGAGCTCCTACGAGCAGTACTTC.

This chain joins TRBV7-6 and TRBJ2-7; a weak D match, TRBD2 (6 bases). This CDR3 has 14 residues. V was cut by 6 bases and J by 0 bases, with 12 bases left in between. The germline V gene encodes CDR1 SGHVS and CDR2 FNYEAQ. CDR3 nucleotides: TGTGCCAGCAGTCCTTACGGGAGCTCCTACGAGCAGTACTTC. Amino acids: CASSPYGSSYEQYF.

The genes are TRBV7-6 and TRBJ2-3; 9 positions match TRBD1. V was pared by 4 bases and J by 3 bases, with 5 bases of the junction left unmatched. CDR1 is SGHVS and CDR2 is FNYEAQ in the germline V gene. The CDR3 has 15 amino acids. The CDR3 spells CASSSLTGGTDTQYF. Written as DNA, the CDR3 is TGTGCCAGCAGCTCCTTGACAGGGGGAACAGATACGCAGTATTTT. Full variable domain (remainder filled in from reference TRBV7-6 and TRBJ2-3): GAGVSQSPRYKVTKRGQDVALRCDPISGHVSLYWYRQALGQGPEFLTYFNYEAQQDKSGLPNDRFSAERPEGSISTLTIQRTEQRDSAMYRCASSSLTGGTDTQYFGPGTRLTVL.

The CDR3 DNA reads TGTGCCAGCAGTGAAGCCCCCGTCTCGGGAGGCTACACCTTC. This codes for CASSEAPVSGGYTF. The rearrangement links TRBV6-1 to TRBJ1-2, with unresolved D. Germline values: CDR1 MNHNS, CDR2 SASEGT. CDR3 length: 14 amino acids. Trimming cost V 0 bases and J 8 bases, with 13 bases left between them.

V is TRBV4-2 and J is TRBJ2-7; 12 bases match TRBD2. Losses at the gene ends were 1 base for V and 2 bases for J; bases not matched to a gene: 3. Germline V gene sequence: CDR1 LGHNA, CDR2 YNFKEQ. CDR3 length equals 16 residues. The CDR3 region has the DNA TGTGCCAGCAGCCAAGGGGCTAGCGGGGGGGCCTACGAGCAGTACTTC. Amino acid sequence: CASSQGASGGAYEQYF.

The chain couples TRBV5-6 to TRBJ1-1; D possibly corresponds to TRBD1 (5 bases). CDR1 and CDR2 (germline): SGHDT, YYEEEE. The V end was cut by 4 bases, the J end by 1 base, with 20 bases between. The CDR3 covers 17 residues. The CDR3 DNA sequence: TGTGCCAGCAGCCCCCGGGTGGGGCGGTACGGGAACACTGAAGCTTTCTTT. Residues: CASSPRVGRYGNTEAFF.

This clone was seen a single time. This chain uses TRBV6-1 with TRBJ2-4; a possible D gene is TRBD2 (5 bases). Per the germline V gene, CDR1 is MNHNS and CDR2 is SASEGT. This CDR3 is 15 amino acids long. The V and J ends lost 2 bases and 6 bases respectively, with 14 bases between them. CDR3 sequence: CASSETWSGRNIQYF. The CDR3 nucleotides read TGTGCCAGCAGTGAAACGTGGAGCGGTCGAAACATTCAGTACTTC.

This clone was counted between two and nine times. The CDR3 DNA is TGCAGTGCTAGAATTGCAGGTGAGCAGTACTTC. It translates to CSARIAGEQYF. The gene calls are TRBV20-1 and TRBJ2-5, with unresolved D. Trimming cost V 2 bases and J 11 bases, with 12 bases left between them. The CDR3 runs 11 residues. The germline V gene has CDR1 DFQATT and CDR2 SNEGSKA (reference sequence).

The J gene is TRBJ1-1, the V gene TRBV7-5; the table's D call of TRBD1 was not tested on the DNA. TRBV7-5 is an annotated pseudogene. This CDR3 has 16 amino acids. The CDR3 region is CARSSIRGPMNTEAFF. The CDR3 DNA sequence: TGTGCCAGAAGCTCGATCAGGGGGCCAATGAACACTGAAGCTTTCTTT.

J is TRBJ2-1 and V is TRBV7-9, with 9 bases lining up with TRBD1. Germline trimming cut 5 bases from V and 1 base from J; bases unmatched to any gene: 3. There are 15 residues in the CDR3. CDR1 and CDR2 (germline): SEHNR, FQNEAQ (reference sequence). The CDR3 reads CASSRDRASYNEQFF. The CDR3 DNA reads TGTGCCAGCAGCCGGGACAGGGCTTCCTACAATGAGCAGTTCTTC.

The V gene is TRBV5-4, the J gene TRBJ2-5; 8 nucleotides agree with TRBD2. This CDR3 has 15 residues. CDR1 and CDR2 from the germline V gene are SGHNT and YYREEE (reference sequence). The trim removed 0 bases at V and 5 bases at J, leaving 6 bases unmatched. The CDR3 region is CASSLGGIAGETQYF. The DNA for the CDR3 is TGTGCCAGCAGCTTGGGCGGGATAGCGGGGGAGACCCAGTACTTC.

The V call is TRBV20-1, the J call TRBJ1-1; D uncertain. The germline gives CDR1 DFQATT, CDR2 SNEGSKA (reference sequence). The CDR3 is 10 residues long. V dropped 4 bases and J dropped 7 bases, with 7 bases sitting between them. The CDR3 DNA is TGCAGTGCTACTACCTATGAAGCTTTCTTT. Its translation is CSATTYEAFF.

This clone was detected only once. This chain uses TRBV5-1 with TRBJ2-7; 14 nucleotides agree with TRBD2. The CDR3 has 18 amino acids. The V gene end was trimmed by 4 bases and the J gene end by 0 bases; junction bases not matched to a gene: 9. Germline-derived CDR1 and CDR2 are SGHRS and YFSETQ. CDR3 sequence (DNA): TGCGCCAGCAGCCTTCGGACTAGCGGGGGGTCCTTCTCCTACGAGCAGTACTTC. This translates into CASSLRTSGGSFSYEQYF.

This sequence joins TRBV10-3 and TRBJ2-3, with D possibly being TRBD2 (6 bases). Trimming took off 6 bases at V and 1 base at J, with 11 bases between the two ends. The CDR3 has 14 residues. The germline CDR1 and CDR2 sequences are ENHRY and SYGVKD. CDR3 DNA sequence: TGTGCCATCAGGGACGGGGGAGGCACAGATACGCAGTATTTT. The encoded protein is CAIRDGGGTDTQYF.

As DNA, the CDR3 is TGTGCCAGCAGCGAAACAGGGGGCCTAATTCAGTTCTTC. This codes for CASSETGGLIQFF. This chain uses TRBV9 with TRBJ2-1; 9 bases align to TRBD1. With V trimmed by 3 bases and J by 13 bases, 8 bases remained unmatched. Germline values: CDR1 SGDLS, CDR2 YYNGEE. The CDR3 has 13 amino acids.

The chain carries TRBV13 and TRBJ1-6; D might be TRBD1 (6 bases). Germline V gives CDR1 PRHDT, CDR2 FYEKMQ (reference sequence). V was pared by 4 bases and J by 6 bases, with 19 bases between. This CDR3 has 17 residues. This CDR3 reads CASSSSRGIAGNSPLHF. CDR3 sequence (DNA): TGTGCCAGCAGCTCCTCCAGGGGAATAGCAGGTAATTCACCCCTCCACTTT.

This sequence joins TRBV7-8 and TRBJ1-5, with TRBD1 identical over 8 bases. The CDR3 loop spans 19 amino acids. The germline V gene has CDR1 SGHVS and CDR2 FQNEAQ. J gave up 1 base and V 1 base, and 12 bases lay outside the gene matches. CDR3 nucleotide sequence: TGTGCCAGCAGCTTAGTTCACACAGCAGGGGGCAGGAGCAATCAGCCCCAGCATTTT. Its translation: CASSLVHTAGGRSNQPQHF.

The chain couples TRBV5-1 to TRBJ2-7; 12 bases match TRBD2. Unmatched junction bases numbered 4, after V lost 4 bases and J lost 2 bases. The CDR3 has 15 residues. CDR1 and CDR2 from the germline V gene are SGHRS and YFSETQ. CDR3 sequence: CASSPGTSGPYEQYF. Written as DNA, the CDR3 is TGCGCCAGCAGCCCCGGGACTAGCGGGCCCTACGAGCAGTACTTC.

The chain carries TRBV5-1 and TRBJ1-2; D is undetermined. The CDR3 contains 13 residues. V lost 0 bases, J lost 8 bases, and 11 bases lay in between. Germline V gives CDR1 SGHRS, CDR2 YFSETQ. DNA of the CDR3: TGCGCCAGCAGCTTGGCCACAATGGGCGGCTACACCTTC. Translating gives CASSLATMGGYTF.

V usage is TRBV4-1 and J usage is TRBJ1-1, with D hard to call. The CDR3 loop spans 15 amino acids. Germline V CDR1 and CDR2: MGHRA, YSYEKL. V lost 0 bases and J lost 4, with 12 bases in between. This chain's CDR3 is CASSQDSRRGTEAFF. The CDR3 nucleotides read TGCGCCAGCAGCCAAGATTCCCGGCGGGGCACTGAAGCTTTCTTT.

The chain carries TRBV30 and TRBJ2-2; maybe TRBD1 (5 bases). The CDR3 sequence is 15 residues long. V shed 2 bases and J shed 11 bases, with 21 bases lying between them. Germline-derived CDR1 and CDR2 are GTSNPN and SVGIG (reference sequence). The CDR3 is CAWSKDWGTQGELFF. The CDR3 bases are TGTGCCTGGAGTAAAGACTGGGGCACCCAGGGTGAGCTGTTTTTT.

This chain's CDR3 is CASSQEWGHRYPQHF. As DNA, the CDR3 is TGTGCCAGCAGCCAAGAATGGGGACACCGGTACCCTCAGCATTTT. The V gene is TRBV4-2, the J gene TRBJ1-5; tentatively, D is TRBD1 (6 bases). The CDR3 is 15 residues long. CDR1 is LGHNA and CDR2 is YNFKEQ in the germline V gene. Trimming stripped 0 bases from V and 13 bases from J, with 19 bases between.

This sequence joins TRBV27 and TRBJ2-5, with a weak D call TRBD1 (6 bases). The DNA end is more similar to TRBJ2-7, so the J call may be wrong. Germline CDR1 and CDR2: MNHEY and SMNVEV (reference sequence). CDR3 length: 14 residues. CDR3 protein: CASSRVGQFYEQYF. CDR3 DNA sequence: TGTGCCAGCAGCCGAGTCGGACAGTTCTACGAGCAGTACTTC.

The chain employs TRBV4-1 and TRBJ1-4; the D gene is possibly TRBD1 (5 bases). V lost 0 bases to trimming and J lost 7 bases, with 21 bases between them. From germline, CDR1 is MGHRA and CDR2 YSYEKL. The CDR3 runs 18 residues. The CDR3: CASSQELLGDVSGEKLFF. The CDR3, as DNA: TGCGCCAGCAGCCAAGAGCTCCTAGGGGATGTGTCTGGTGAAAAACTGTTTTTT.

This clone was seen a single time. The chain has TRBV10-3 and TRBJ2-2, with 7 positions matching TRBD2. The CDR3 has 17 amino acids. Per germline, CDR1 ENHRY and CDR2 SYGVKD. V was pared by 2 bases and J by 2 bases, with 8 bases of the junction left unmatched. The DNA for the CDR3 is TGTGCCATCAGTGAGAATGGCGGGGGAGCTAACACCGGGGAGCTGTTTTTT. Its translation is CAISENGGGANTGELFF.

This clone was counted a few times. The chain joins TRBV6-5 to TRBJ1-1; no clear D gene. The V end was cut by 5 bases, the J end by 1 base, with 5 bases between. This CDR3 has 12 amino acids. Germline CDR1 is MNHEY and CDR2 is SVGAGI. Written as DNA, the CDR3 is TGTGCCAGCAGTAGACAGAACACTGAAGCTTTCTTT. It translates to CASSRQNTEAFF.

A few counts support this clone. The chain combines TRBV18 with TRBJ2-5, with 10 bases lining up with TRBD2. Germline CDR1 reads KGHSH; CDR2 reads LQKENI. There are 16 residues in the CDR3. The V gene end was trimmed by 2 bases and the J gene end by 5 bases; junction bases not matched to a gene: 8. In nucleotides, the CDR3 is TGTGCCAGCTCACCAGGGGTAGCGGGGGGTCCGGAGACCCAGTACTTC. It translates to CASSPGVAGGPETQYF.